Following are 2 T cell receptor beta chains from one sample sequenced in a study of OX40 agonist ivuxolimab in advanced cancers. Assay: immunoSEQ multiplex PCR; the TCRdb copy retains only in-frame clones and omits some. The table lists 90,000 or so clones, roughly 89% of them singletons, with approximately 0.36% in the top ten. This specimen was CD4+ or CD8+ T cells sorted from blood, taken in a trial of the OX40 agonist ivuxolimab. The receptors come from an adult with an advanced solid tumor such as melanoma, head and neck, liver or kidney cancer.

CDR3 bases: TGTGCCAGTAGTATAGGCGGGAGGGCCAATGAGCAGTTCTTC. This sequence encodes CASSIGGRANEQFF. The genes are TRBV19 and TRBJ2-1, with 9 nucleotides matching TRBD2. The length of the CDR3 is 14 residues. V shed 1 base and J 6 bases; nucleotides not matched to a gene: 1. CDR1 is LNHDA and CDR2 is SQIVND in the germline V gene (reference sequence).

The chain employs TRBV7-9 and TRBJ2-3; tentatively, D is TRBD1 (5 bases). The CDR3 extends over 14 amino acids. Germline V lookup: CDR1 SEHNR, CDR2 FQNEAQ (reference sequence). V dropped 1 base and J dropped 4 bases, with 9 bases sitting between them. CDR3 amino acids: CASSLEGASDTQYF. CDR3 nucleotides: TGTGCCAGCAGCTTAGAAGGGGCCTCAGATACGCAGTATTTT.